These 3 T cell receptor beta chains came from one sample sequenced in a study of cytomegalovirus exposure and HLA in healthy donors. With 60 Vbeta and 13 Jbeta primers, the PCR was carried out. TCRdb keeps only in-frame clones here, not all; method: immunoSEQ multiplex PCR. Of under 110,000 clones in the sample, about 70% were seen once. Material for sequencing was PBMCs. The source is a woman in her forties or fifties in good health and CMV-seropositive.

This clone was detected only once. The chain couples TRBV6-5 to TRBJ2-7, with a tentative D call TRBD1 (6 bases). Germline loops: CDR1 MNHEY, CDR2 SVGAGI. This CDR3 contains 16 residues. Trimming left V 2 bases short and J 3 bases short, with 17 bases between. The CDR3 sequence is CASSYPTGVGDYEQYF. As DNA, the CDR3 is TGTGCCAGCAGTTACCCGACAGGAGTGGGGGACTACGAGCAGTACTTC.

This chain uses TRBV28 with TRBJ2-7; D gene unclear. Trimming left V 3 bases short and J 2 bases short, with 17 bases between. The length of the CDR3 is 16 residues. Germline CDR1 MDHEN, CDR2 SYDVKM. CDR3 coding DNA: TGTGCCAGCAGTTTTCTGGCTTTCCAGGCCACCTACGAGCAGTACTTC. Protein: CASSFLAFQATYEQYF.

CDR3 in DNA: TGTGCCATCAAAGCAGGGGCCTACAATGAGCAGTTCTTC. Translated, it gives CAIKAGAYNEQFF. The chain recombines TRBV10-3 with TRBJ2-1; tentatively, D is TRBD1 (6 bases). The CDR3 loop spans 13 amino acids. Germline CDR1 ENHRY, CDR2 SYGVKD. V gave up 7 bases and J gave up 2 bases, with 9 bases separating them.